This T cell receptor (beta chain) was observed in a study of T-cell memory formation after mild COVID-19. For the study at large: TCR clusters were largely donor specific.

Per germline, CDR1 SGHTA and CDR2 FQGTGA. The CDR3 loop spans 13 amino acids. V dropped 5 bases and J dropped 6 bases, with 12 bases sitting between them. Whole-study results and caveats: Clones shrinking from day 15 to 85 showed even CD4/CD8 mixes; later expanders tilted CD4+. Mainly CM and EM harbored the contracting CD4+ clones; mainly EMRA harbored the CD8+ ones.

Each CDR3 protein is one row after TCRdb ran MiXCR on the 5' RACE reads. The profile shows fewer than 250,000 distinct CDR3 sequences, more than 25% of them singletons. This clonotype showed up just a few times. Its antigen is not known. The V and J genes are TRBV7-3 and TRBJ2-3; D is unclear. The specimen sequenced was PBMCs or a T cell subset sorted from them (not recorded which). The sequence came from an adult woman who had mild COVID-19 (a few samples of this study predate the infection). Cell type and time point are not known. The CDR3 DNA reads as TGTGCCAGCAGCCTGTCAGAGGTGGATACGCAGTATTTT. Protein product: CASSLSEVDTQYF.